The entry that follows covers one TCR beta chain sequence. These data are taken from a study of blood T cell repertoires in COVID-19. The wider study: Sites across the United States, Italy and Spain contributed samples from acute and convalescent COVID-19. T cells, B-cell-depleted T cells, or PBMCs provided the cDNA or gDNA that served as material.

As originally analysed: Using reference gene primer amplification, nucleated cell counts were estimated. Only in-frame clones appear in the TCRdb table, and some are missing; sequencing was by immunoSEQ multiplex PCR. From that table come the V and J calls and clone size; the DNA was used to work out D and trimming. The sample carries about 190,000 clones, almost 80% recorded once. Per the germline V gene, CDR1 is MDHEN and CDR2 is SYDVKM. Trimming stripped 4 bases from V and 5 bases from J, with 9 bases between. This CDR3 has 13 amino acids. This TCR derives from a man in his 60s with active or convalescent COVID-19. The chain couples TRBV28 to TRBJ1-5, with D tentatively TRBD1 (5 bases). Sequencing was carried out using peripheral blood. CDR3 in amino acids: CASSYRNYQPQHF. CDR3 coding DNA: TGTGCCAGCAGTTACAGGAACTATCAGCCCCAGCATTTT.